Presented here are 27 T cell receptor beta chains from one specimen sequenced in a study of IL-17A CD8 T cells in psoriatic arthritis synovium. CD3+ T cells, isolated magnetically, got PMA and ionomycin for less than 1.6 hours before cytokine secretion labeling. Psoriatic arthritis patients had synovial fluid drawn from joints that were actively inflamed. TCRdb's table, derived via immunoSEQ multiplex PCR, lists solely in-frame clones and lacks some. The data contain around 2,000 clones, around 68% of them seen just once; the ten biggest clones take up over 12%. The sequencing sample was made of IFN-gamma+ CD8+ T cells from synovial fluid. The subset: IL-17A-IFNgamma+ memory CD8+ (Tc1) cells. These receptors originate from a human donor with psoriatic arthritis.

This chain joins TRBV13 and TRBJ2-2, with TRBD1 matching 7 bases. The CDR3 spans 15 residues. Germline V gene lookup returns CDR1 PRHDT and CDR2 FYEKMQ (reference sequence). With V trimmed by 5 bases and J by 1 base, 4 bases remained unmatched. The CDR3 sequence: CASSPRDRNTGELFF. DNA of the CDR3: TGTGCCAGCAGCCCACGGGACAGGAACACCGGGGAGCTGTTTTTT.

The chain links TRBV5-4 to TRBJ2-7; unclear D gene. In germline, CDR1 is SGHNT, CDR2 YYREEE (reference sequence). This CDR3 has 15 residues. V lost 2 bases to trimming and J lost 0 bases, with 12 bases between them. The CDR3 DNA sequence: TGTGCCAGCAGCTTCGGCGGCGGTAGCTCCTACGAGCAGTACTTC. Its protein is CASSFGGGSSYEQYF.

The gene calls are TRBV7-9 and TRBJ2-5; D perhaps matches TRBD2 (6 bases). The ends were cut back, 4 bases at V and 7 bases at J, with 16 bases in the middle. Germline assignment: CDR1 SEHNR and CDR2 FQNEAQ (reference sequence). The CDR3 contains 14 residues. The CDR3 reads CASSSGTGPGTQYF. The CDR3 coding sequence is TGTGCCAGCAGCTCCGGGACTGGACCAGGGACCCAGTACTTC.

This clone is judged large. Other DNA sequences in the same sample also yield this CDR3. The CDR3 nucleotides read TGTGCCAGCAGCGTTGGAGCAGGTTCCTACGAGCAGTACTTC. Amino acid sequence: CASSVGAGSYEQYF. The chain joins TRBV9 to TRBJ2-7, with no clear D. CDR1 and CDR2 (germline): SGDLS, YYNGEE. The V end was cut by 2 bases, the J end by 1 base, with 10 bases between. The CDR3 runs to 14 residues.

This clone was observed a handful of times. The chain recombines TRBV4-1 with TRBJ1-1; maybe TRBD1 (5 bases). The germline gives CDR1 MGHRA, CDR2 YSYEKL. Trimming cost V 4 bases and J 5 bases, with 11 bases left between them. CDR3 length: 13 residues. CDR3 in amino acids: CASSPGDTTEAFF. The DNA of the CDR3 is TGCGCCAGCAGCCCGGGGGATACTACTGAAGCTTTCTTT.

The chain links TRBV7-9 to TRBJ2-7; D may match TRBD1 or TRBD2 (5 bases each). V was cut by 1 base and J by 4 bases, with 17 bases left in between. CDR1 is SEHNR and CDR2 is FQNEAQ in the germline V gene (reference sequence). The CDR3 loop spans 16 amino acids. The CDR3 protein is CASSLVGGRVQYEQYF. Written as DNA, the CDR3 is TGTGCCAGCAGCTTAGTTGGGGGTAGGGTCCAATACGAGCAGTACTTC. Complete variable domain (other parts from reference TRBV7-9 and TRBJ2-7): DTGVSQNPRHKITKRGQNVTFRCDPISEHNRLYWYRQTLGQGPEFLTYFQNEAQLEKSRLLSDRFSAERPKGSFSTLEIQRTEQGDSAMYLCASSLVGGRVQYEQYFGPGTRLTVT.

The chain has TRBV9 and TRBJ1-5; TRBD1 is a possible D gene (6 bases). V was trimmed by 3 bases and J by 9 bases, leaving 13 bases between them. Germline assignment: CDR1 SGDLS and CDR2 YYNGEE. The CDR3 consists of 13 residues. As DNA, the CDR3 is TGTGCCAGCAGCGATACAGGGTTCGGGCCCCAGCATTTT. Protein sequence: CASSDTGFGPQHF.

For the CDR3, the DNA is TGTGCCAGTAGTATTCAGGGGTCCAACGAGCAGTACTTC. It encodes CASSIQGSNEQYF. V is TRBV19 and J is TRBJ2-7; D might be TRBD1 (6 bases). V lost 3 bases and J 5 bases, leaving 11 bases between the germline ends. The CDR3 runs to 13 residues. Looked up from germline, CDR1 is LNHDA and CDR2 is SQIVND (reference sequence). The full variable domain, rest sourced from reference TRBV19 and TRBJ2-7, is DGGITQSPKYLFRKEGQNVTLSCEQNLNHDAMYWYRQDPGQGLRLIYYSQIVNDFQKGDIAEGYSVSREKKESFPLTVTSAQKNPTAFYLCASSIQGSNEQYFGPGTRLTVT.

This clone was seen only a few times. V usage is TRBV2 and J usage is TRBJ2-7; 11 nucleotides align to TRBD2. The CDR3 covers 18 residues. Losses at the gene ends were 1 base for V and 0 bases for J; bases not matched to a gene: 8. In germline, CDR1 is SNHLY, CDR2 FYNNEI. Written as DNA, the CDR3 is TGTGCCAGCAGTGAAGGGGCTAGCGGGGGGCTTAACTCCTACGAGCAGTACTTC. Translating it yields CASSEGASGGLNSYEQYF.

The chain uses TRBV30 and TRBJ2-7; tentative D call: TRBD2 (6 bases). Trimming cost V 0 bases and J 6 bases, with 9 bases left between them. In germline, CDR1 is GTSNPN, CDR2 SVGIG (reference sequence). The CDR3 has 12 residues. CDR3 residues: CAWSVSGVEQYF. The CDR3 DNA reads TGTGCCTGGAGTGTCTCGGGGGTCGAGCAGTACTTC.

Of note for this clone: The junction departs from germline at one end; a sequencing error may be responsible. The rearrangement links TRBV19 to TRBJ2-5, with D possibly TRBD2 on 6 matching bases. CDR1 is LNHDA and CDR2 is SQIVND in the germline V gene (reference sequence). The CDR3 covers 14 residues. CDR3 DNA: TGTGCCAGTAATATAGGAGGGCCCAGAGAGACCCAGTACTTC. It specifies CASNIGGPRETQYF.

The genes are TRBV11-2 and TRBJ1-2, with D maybe TRBD1 (5 bases). Germline CDR1 is SGHAT and CDR2 is FQNNGV. V was pared by 6 bases and J by 3 bases, with 17 bases between. The CDR3 has 15 residues. CDR3: CASSHGGGNHYGYTF. DNA of the CDR3: TGTGCCAGCAGTCACGGGGGGGGAAATCACTATGGCTACACCTTC.

The chain has TRBV5-6 and TRBJ1-1; possible D gene TRBD1, 6 bases. V gave up 1 base and J gave up 4 bases, with 17 bases separating them. Germline V gene data show CDR1 as SGHDT and CDR2 as YYEEEE. The CDR3 contains 16 residues. The CDR3 here is CASSLLGGAGSTEAFF. CDR3 coding DNA: TGTGCCAGCAGCTTGTTGGGGGGCGCGGGTAGCACTGAAGCTTTCTTT.

The chain joins TRBV7-6 to TRBJ1-2, with D unclear. CDR1 SGHVS and CDR2 FNYEAQ come from the germline V gene. The V end lost 5 bases, the J end lost 6 bases, and 13 bases lay between the germline ends. The CDR3 sequence is 13 residues long. The CDR3 sequence is CASSPSGWDGYTF. In nucleotides, the CDR3 is TGTGCCAGCAGCCCCTCCGGGTGGGATGGCTACACCTTC.

The chain links TRBV19 to TRBJ2-5; TRBD2 might be the D (6 bases). Trimming pared 5 bases from V and 2 bases from J, leaving 12 bases between. The CDR3 is 14 residues long. Looked up from germline, CDR1 is LNHDA and CDR2 is SQIVND (reference sequence). CDR3 region: CASSGGYTQETQYF. Here the CDR3 DNA reads TGTGCCAGTAGTGGGGGGTATACACAAGAGACCCAGTACTTC.

The chain couples TRBV18 to TRBJ2-1; 9 bases match TRBD2. Trimming at V came to 6 bases and at J to 2 bases, leaving 8 bases not matched to a gene. The CDR3 has 16 amino acids. Germline CDR1 and CDR2: KGHSH and LQKENI. The CDR3 nucleotides read TGTGCCAGCTCCCCCTCTAGCGGGGAGACCTACAATGAGCAGTTCTTC. It specifies CASSPSSGETYNEQFF.

V and J are TRBV4-1 and TRBJ2-1; weak D call: TRBD2 (6 bases). V was trimmed by 0 bases and J by 4 bases, leaving 19 bases between them. The CDR3 loop spans 18 amino acids. CDR1 is MGHRA, CDR2 YSYEKL, per germline. In DNA, the CDR3 is TGCGCCAGCAGCCAAGAAAGCCCTCTCGGGGGAAATTACAATGAGCAGTTCTTC. Translating it yields CASSQESPLGGNYNEQFF.

V is TRBV5-6 and J is TRBJ2-2, with 9 bases fitting TRBD1. The germline gives CDR1 SGHDT, CDR2 YYEEEE. V dropped 2 bases and J dropped 6; count of bases not matched to a gene: 14. This CDR3 is 18 amino acids long. CDR3 DNA: TGTGCCAGCAGCTTAATCGGACAGGGGTTGTTCCTCGCCGGGGAGCTGTTTTTT. Its translation is CASSLIGQGLFLAGELFF.

V and J are TRBV4-2 and TRBJ1-3, with D hard to call. The CDR3 contains 15 residues. Germline V CDR1 and CDR2: LGHNA, YNFKEQ. V was trimmed by 4 bases and J by 6 bases, leaving 16 bases between them. CDR3 protein: CASSRTPSPENTIYF. The CDR3, as DNA: TGTGCCAGCAGCCGTACCCCTAGCCCGGAAAACACCATATATTTT.

J is TRBJ2-5 and V is TRBV5-1; D gene ambiguous. The CDR3 has 15 residues. CDR1 is SGHRS, CDR2 YFSETQ, per germline. V was clipped by 1 base and J by 5 bases, with 15 bases between them. In DNA form, the CDR3 reads TGCGCCAGCAGCTTGCGGCCCGGCACCGTGGAGACCCAGTACTTC. Protein sequence: CASSLRPGTVETQYF.

This clone was recorded only once. The CDR3, as DNA: TGTGCCAGCAGTTCCGGCGCTAACTATGGCTACACCTTC. It encodes CASSSGANYGYTF. The chain employs TRBV27 and TRBJ1-2; D remains ambiguous. V gave up 4 bases and J gave up 0 bases, with 6 bases separating them. Germline V gene sequence: CDR1 MNHEY, CDR2 SMNVEV (reference sequence). CDR3 size: 13 residues.

The chain uses TRBV5-1 and TRBJ2-5, with a tentative D call TRBD1 (5 bases). V was clipped by 0 bases and J by 5 bases, with 17 bases between them. CDR1 SGHRS and CDR2 YFSETQ come from the germline V gene. CDR3 length: 16 amino acids. Written as DNA, the CDR3 is TGCGCCAGCAGCTTGGTGGGGCCTGTTGGGTGGGAGACCCAGTACTTC. This codes for CASSLVGPVGWETQYF. Looking up the rest from reference TRBV5-1 and TRBJ2-5 gives the full variable domain: KAGVTQTPRYLIKTRGQQVTLSCSPISGHRSVSWYQQTPGQGLQFLFEYFSETQRNKGNFPGRFSGRQFSNSRSEMNVSTLELGDSALYLCASSLVGPVGWETQYFGPGTRLLVL.

The chain is built from TRBV5-6 and TRBJ1-1; D remains unclear. The germline CDR1 and CDR2 sequences are SGHDT and YYEEEE. Trimming took off 0 bases at V and 4 bases at J, with 7 bases between the two ends. The CDR3 length is 13 residues. The CDR3 spells CASSLDIRTEAFF. The CDR3 nucleotides are TGTGCCAGCAGCTTGGATATCCGCACTGAAGCTTTCTTT.

V and J are TRBV9 and TRBJ1-2; D is possibly TRBD1 (6 bases). CDR1 and CDR2 (germline): SGDLS, YYNGEE. V lost 0 bases to trimming and J lost 7 bases, with 13 bases between them. There are 14 residues in the CDR3. As DNA, the CDR3 is TGTGCCAGCAGCGTAGGTGGACAGTCTCCTGGCTACACCTTC. It yields the protein CASSVGGQSPGYTF.

The J gene is TRBJ2-7, the V gene TRBV23-1, with 8 bases aligning to TRBD2. TRBV23-1 is placed among ORFs of uncertain function. The CDR3 has 16 residues. J lost 1 base, V lost 6 bases, and 11 bases had no gene match. CDR3 sequence: CASRTINGGESYEQYF. The DNA of the CDR3 is TGCGCCAGCAGAACCATTAACGGGGGGGAGTCCTACGAGCAGTACTTC.

The chain has TRBV11-1 and TRBJ2-5; a weak D match, TRBD1 (5 bases). V shed 1 base and J shed 2 bases, with 11 bases lying between them. The CDR3 has 15 amino acids. Germline lookup yields CDR1 SGHAT and CDR2 FQDESV (reference sequence). CDR3 bases: TGTGCCAGCAGCTTAGTCGGCAGGGCTCAAGAGACCCAGTACTTC. Translating it yields CASSLVGRAQETQYF.

This clone appeared a few times. The CDR3 here is CAWSASGQLDEQYF. Written as DNA, the CDR3 is TGTGCCTGGAGCGCCTCCGGACAGCTGGACGAGCAGTACTTC. V and J are TRBV30 and TRBJ2-7; D might be TRBD1 (6 bases). The CDR3 loop spans 14 amino acids. Germline loops: CDR1 GTSNPN, CDR2 SVGIG (reference sequence). V lost 3 bases to trimming and J lost 5 bases, with 17 bases between them.